This T cell receptor beta chain was identified in a study of OX40 agonist ivuxolimab in advanced cancers. Patients were ruled out by autoimmune disease history or systemic immunosuppression. The CDR3 covers 16 residues. Germline lookup yields CDR1 LNHDA and CDR2 SQIVND (reference sequence). Repertoires were generated with immunoSEQ multiplex PCR, while TCRdb's copy carries only in-frame clones and drops some. The sample gives 70,000 or so clones, 87% of which show up once; under 3.5% is in the top ten. The study, taken as a whole, reports: Also showing low normalized T-cell clonal expansion were some of the nonresponders. By week 6 at 0.1 to 3.0 mg/kg, blood CD4+ and CD8+ T cells had expanded clonally.

For this clone: Its antigen remains unknown. At one end the junction does not follow the germline gene, possibly because of a read error. The sample has other DNA sequences that encode this CDR3 too.

Specimen: CD4+ or CD8+ T cells sorted from blood, collected in a trial of the OX40 agonist ivuxolimab. This receptor was identified in an adult with an advanced solid tumor such as melanoma, head and neck, liver or kidney cancer. The chain couples TRBV19 to TRBJ2-7; TRBD1 matches 10 bases. As DNA, the CDR3 is TGTGCCAGTAGTTCTTGGGGACAGGGGCCTTCCTACGAGCAGTACTTT. It codes for CASSSWGQGPSYEQYF.